This TCR beta chain was identified in a study of cytomegalovirus exposure and HLA in healthy donors (dated by TCRdb to the late 2010s). Regarding the complete study: An earlier analysis of several hundred of the donors reported approximately 260 Gb of sequence data and 95 million to 130 million unique TCR beta sequences obtained from around 170 million T cells. About 300 gigabases of sequencing data and approximately 85 million unique TCR sequences were included in an early release covering around 650 HLA-typed donors. Among the roughly 400 genotyped donors, approximately 81% belonged to the genetic ancestry cluster associated with self-reported Caucasian donors. The study aimed to test whether signatures of past pathogen exposure could be identified by cataloging public T cell receptors. The T cell repertoires of under 750 subjects were profiled by immunosequencing and related to cytomegalovirus serostatus. Besides the first cohort of hundreds of subjects, a separate validation cohort made up of 120 different subjects was used. High-throughput TCR immunosequencing, statistical association of individual TCRs with disease status, and machine learning were combined to predict cytomegalovirus infection status. To study patterns of TCR occurrence, a later analysis re-analyzed previously published TCR beta repertoires from 666 donors and added high-resolution HLA genotyping. In the later analysis, no new phenotypic data were used to find candidate immune exposures; instead, reliance was placed on TCR beta sequences and their occurrence across donors. To decide whether each TCR beta V gene segment behaved as functional or pseudogenic, an earlier analysis of approximately 600 of the donors relied on high-throughput TCR beta sequencing. Donor age, sex, ethnicity and CMV serostatus were collected together with the repertoire data. A later genetic analysis took genome-wide SNP genotypes for about 55% of the roughly 700 donors and used that subset as a discovery cohort. All discovery cohort repertoires had been generated using a single sequencing platform. HLA typing covered class I and class II loci at four-digit resolution. Typing coverage differed by locus: A, B, C, DRB1 and DQB1 were typed in about 629-640 donors, DQA1 in 500 to 550, DPA1 in around 610, and DPB1 in approximately 450. A handful of DR-DQ haplotypes were treated as single units for association and clustering because of strong linkage in the cohort. On average, 235,054 unique TCR beta nucleotide sequences were sequenced per donor among a few hundred genotyped donors of the cohort, with roughly 18% of those sequences being non-productive.

The cohort comprised around 690 healthy bone marrow donors. At the time of sampling, all cohort members were nominally healthy, though unrecorded immune exposures were likely present. The donor was CMV seronegative and was included in the group of a few hundred seronegative cohort members. A peripheral blood sample was provided by each donor, and peripheral blood mononuclear cells were used for TCR beta sequencing. The Qiagen DNeasy Blood Extraction Kit was used to extract genomic DNA from the blood cell samples. The full study reports these points: Roughly uniform sequencing depth across donors was assumed in presence/absence analyses, although this assumption may not hold. In a later genetic analysis, a missense DCLRE1C variant was associated with V-gene and J-gene trimming of TCR beta chains, and the association was replicated in an independent cohort. Most CMV-associated TCR beta chains appeared to be HLA-restricted in a later analysis, and the HLA associations seemed to be driven largely by CMV exposure. A later genetic analysis reported fewer N-insertions in productive TCRs among donors in an Asian-associated ancestry cluster than the roughly 650-donor mean. In vitro tests confirmed that three of the cytomegalovirus-associated TCR beta chains recognize cytomegalovirus antigens. The classifier was reported to diagnose cytomegalovirus status with high specificity and sensitivity in both the original and validation cohorts. A cluster of highly shared sequence variants was judged likely to be a technical artifact of the sequencing pipeline. Broadly in line with IMGT annotations, most TCR beta V segments showed up in productive rearrangements about 90% or about 30% of the time in an earlier analysis of 450 to 600 of the donors. The authors suggested that the approach could potentially be extended to other disease states and immunological phenotypes. In a later analysis, around 15,000 TCR beta sequences were associated with specific HLA alleles at a false discovery rate of 0.05. Only TCR beta chains were sequenced in this cohort, and the absence of alpha or paired-chain data limited detectable features. In a later analysis, HLA-associated TCR beta chains showed more clonal expansion and lower generation probabilities than non-associated chains that were equally common. Linkage disequilibrium might explain the correlated functional status among segregating V segments, but an unknown experimental factor could not be ruled out. CMV serostatus was the only immune exposure information available for the cohort. Because the 87-base-pair reads could not distinguish some IMGT-functional V segments, including TRBV6-2 and TRBV6-3, those segments were excluded. Because counts were too low, seventeen rarely observed V segments, including chromosome 9 orphons, were left out of the earlier analysis of 587 of the donors. A further reported finding was that TCR beta sequences accurately predicted the HLA-A and HLA-B alleles for most subjects in the first cohort. A later analysis reported that several top co-occurrence clusters appeared linked to parvovirus B19, influenza, CMV and Epstein-Barr virus. Across donors, most TCR sequences were observed very rarely, whereas some public TCRs were present in many individuals. In a later analysis, TCR association rates were found to vary across HLA loci, with the most associated TCRs seen for DRB1 alleles and the fewest for HLA-C alleles. Strong co-occurrence of HLA alleles, especially DR and DQ, made assigning TCR associations to individual alleles difficult. Because HLA typing was missing for some donors at each locus, association tests included only the typed subset. The study listed 150 to 200 TCR beta chains as associated with cytomegalovirus.

As for this clone: Its antigen specificity is not known. Within one base of it there is no much larger clone, and no base qualities were kept.

Libraries were made using the immunoSEQ multiplex PCR assay. A mixture of 60 forward primers for TCR Vbeta segments and 13 reverse primers for TCR Jbeta segments was used in the multiplex PCR. The CDR3 region of rearranged TCR beta genes was amplified from genomic DNA with a multiplex PCR assay. Amplified TCR beta libraries were sequenced as 87-base-pair reads on the Illumina HiSeq System. On the study's bioinformatics: Across the roughly 670 repertoires, a later analysis counted approximately 75 million unique TCR beta chains, roughly 11 million of which were shared by at least two donors. Raw reads were error-corrected and collapsed into unique sequences by a nearest-neighbor algorithm in which closely related sequences were merged to remove PCR and sequencing errors. V, D and J gene segments were assigned by aligning CDR3 sequences to IMGT reference sequences. Each retained sequence needed at least a six-nucleotide match to both a V gene segment and a J gene segment. A rearrangement was called productive if the CDR3 had no stop codons and remained in frame with V and J, and every other rearrangement was called non-productive. Following IMGT convention, CDR3 was defined as the stretch from the second conserved V-encoded cysteine to the conserved J-encoded phenylalanine. The earlier analysis of around 640 of the donors excluded sequences that lacked an unambiguous match to a single V gene segment. In an earlier analysis of a few hundred of the donors, V segments were called functional above 56.7% productive rearrangements and were called segregating when the between-donor standard deviation exceeded 5%. A statistical classification framework was developed to diagnose cytomegalovirus status using the catalog of TCR beta chain sequences. V and J gene assignment, in a later analysis, came from comparing TCR nucleotide sequences with IMGT/GENE-DB human TR gene sequences. In a later analysis, CDR3 sequences and most-parsimonious VDJ recombination scenarios were assigned using the TCRdist pipeline. In a later analysis, each TCR beta chain was defined by its CDR3 amino acid sequence together with its V-gene family, and reads without a unique V-gene family were excluded. In a later analysis, nearly 600 highly shared, low-generation-probability nucleotide sequences were removed to address suspected cross-contamination and a sequencing artifact. In a later analysis, a clonal expansion index was calculated for each public chain from normalized within-repertoire ranks of inferred template counts. A later analysis computed generation probabilities with a VDJ recombination model fitted to out-of-frame rearrangements, and checked the results against IGoR. In a later analysis, TCR-TCR, TCR-HLA and TCR-CMV co-occurrence was scored with hypergeometric tests, and a repertoire-size bias correction was applied to TCR pairs. To estimate false discovery rates, a later analysis permuted the HLA or CMV assignments 20 times. In a later analysis, co-occurring TCRs were grouped with DBSCAN, and TCRdist sequence similarity was added when clustering was performed within HLA-allele-positive subsets. Co-occurrence clustering excluded repertoires with fewer than 30,000 or more than 120,000 public chains, plus five with anomalous nucleotide sharing. As stored in TCRdb, this immuneACCESS dataset retains in-frame rearrangements with V and J assigned. A fraction of the clones does not appear; measured against another copy, unresolved V genes explain less than half of the discrepancy, and the remainder lacks a known reason. V and J calls and clone size are those listed in that table; D and trimming were worked out from the DNA. The sample records about 200,000 clones, 70% to 80% of which are singletons. The ten largest clonotypes hold 2.9% of the sample.

The CDR3 starts with the cysteine, ends with the phenylalanine, and has 14 residues. The retained sequence is limited to the CDR3, 42 bases, with the frame set at the first base. Trimming takes 8 bases off V and 5 bases off J; junction bases not matched to a gene: 8. CDR1 and CDR2 are drawn from the germline V gene: MDHEN, SYDVKM. The sample taken for sequencing was PBMCs. In this chain, TRBV28 is recombined with TRBJ2-2; TRBD2 matches 7 bases in the middle. This TCR was recovered from a woman between 25 and 40 years old in good health and CMV-seronegative. The nucleotide sequence reads TGTGCCAGCTTTGGCGGGAGAGGGACCGGGGAGCTGTTTTTT. Translation gives CASFGGRGTGELFF.